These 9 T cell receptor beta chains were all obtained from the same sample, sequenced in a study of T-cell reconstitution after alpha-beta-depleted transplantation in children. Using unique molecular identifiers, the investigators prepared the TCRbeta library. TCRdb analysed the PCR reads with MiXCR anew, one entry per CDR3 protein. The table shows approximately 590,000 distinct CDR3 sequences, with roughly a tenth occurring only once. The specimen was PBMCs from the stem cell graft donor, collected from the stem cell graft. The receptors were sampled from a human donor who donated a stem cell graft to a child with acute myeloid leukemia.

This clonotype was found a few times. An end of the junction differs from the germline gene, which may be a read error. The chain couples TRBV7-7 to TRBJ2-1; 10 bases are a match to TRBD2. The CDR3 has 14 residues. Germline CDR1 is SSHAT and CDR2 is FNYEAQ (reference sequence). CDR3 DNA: TGTGCTAGCAGCACTAGCGGGATTCACAATGAGCAGTTCTTC. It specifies CASSTSGIHNEQFF.

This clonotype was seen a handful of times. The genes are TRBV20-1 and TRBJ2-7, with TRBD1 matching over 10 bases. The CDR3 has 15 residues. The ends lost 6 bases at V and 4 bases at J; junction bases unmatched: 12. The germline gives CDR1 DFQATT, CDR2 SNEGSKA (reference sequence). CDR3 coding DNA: TGCAGTGCCGAAAATCCCGGGACAGGGGAATACGAGCAGTACTTC. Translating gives CSAENPGTGEYEQYF.

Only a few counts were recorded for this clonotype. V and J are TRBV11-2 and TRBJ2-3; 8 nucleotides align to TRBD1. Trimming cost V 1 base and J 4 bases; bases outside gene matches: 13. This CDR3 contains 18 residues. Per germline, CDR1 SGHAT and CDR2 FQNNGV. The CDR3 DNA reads TGTGCCAGCAGCTTAGTCGGTATAGGACAGGGTCGGGCAGATACGCAGTATTTT. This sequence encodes CASSLVGIGQGRADTQYF.

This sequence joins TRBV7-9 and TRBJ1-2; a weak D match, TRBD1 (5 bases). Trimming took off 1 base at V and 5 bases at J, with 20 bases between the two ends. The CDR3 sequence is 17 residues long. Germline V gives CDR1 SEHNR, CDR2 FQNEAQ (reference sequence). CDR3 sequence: CASSLGDGDPSQYGYTF. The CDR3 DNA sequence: TGTGCCAGCAGCTTAGGGGACGGCGACCCTTCCCAATATGGCTACACCTTC.

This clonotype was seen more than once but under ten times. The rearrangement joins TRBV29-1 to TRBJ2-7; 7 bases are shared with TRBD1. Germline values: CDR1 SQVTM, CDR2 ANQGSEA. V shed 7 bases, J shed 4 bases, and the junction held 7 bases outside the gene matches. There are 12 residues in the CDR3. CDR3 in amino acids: CSAVRGPYEQYF. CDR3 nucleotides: TGCAGCGCTGTAAGGGGGCCGTACGAGCAGTACTTC.

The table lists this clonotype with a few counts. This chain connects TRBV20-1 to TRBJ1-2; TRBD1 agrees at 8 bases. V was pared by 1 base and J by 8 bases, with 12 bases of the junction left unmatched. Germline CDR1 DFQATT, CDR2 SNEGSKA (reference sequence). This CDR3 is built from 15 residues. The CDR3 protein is CSARVAGGYREGYTF. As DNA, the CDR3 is TGCAGTGCTAGAGTTGCAGGGGGCTATCGGGAAGGCTACACCTTC.

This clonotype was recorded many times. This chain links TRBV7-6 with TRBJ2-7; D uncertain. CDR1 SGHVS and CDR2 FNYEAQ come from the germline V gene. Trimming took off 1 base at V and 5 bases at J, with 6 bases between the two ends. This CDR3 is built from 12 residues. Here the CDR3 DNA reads TGTGCCAGCAGCTTAGTACAGAACGAGCAGTACTTC. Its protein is CASSLVQNEQYF.

The CDR3 spells CASSSGLGSTDTQYF. The CDR3 bases are TGTGCCAGCAGCTCAGGACTGGGGAGCACAGATACGCAGTATTTT. V and J are TRBV7-3 and TRBJ2-3; TRBD2 might be the D (5 bases). Trimming took off 4 bases at V and 0 bases at J, with 11 bases between the two ends. The CDR3 is 15 amino acids. Germline V gene data show CDR1 as SGHTA and CDR2 as FQGTGA.

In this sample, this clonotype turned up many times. The CDR3 nucleotides are TGTGCCAGCCAAGGGACGGGCTCCTACAATGAGCAGTTCTTC. Encoded protein: CASQGTGSYNEQFF. The chain uses TRBV5-6 and TRBJ2-1; D may match TRBD1 or TRBD2 (5 bases each). V was cut by 7 bases and J by 0 bases, with 11 bases left in between. Germline CDR1 is SGHDT and CDR2 is YYEEEE. This CDR3 region has 14 residues.